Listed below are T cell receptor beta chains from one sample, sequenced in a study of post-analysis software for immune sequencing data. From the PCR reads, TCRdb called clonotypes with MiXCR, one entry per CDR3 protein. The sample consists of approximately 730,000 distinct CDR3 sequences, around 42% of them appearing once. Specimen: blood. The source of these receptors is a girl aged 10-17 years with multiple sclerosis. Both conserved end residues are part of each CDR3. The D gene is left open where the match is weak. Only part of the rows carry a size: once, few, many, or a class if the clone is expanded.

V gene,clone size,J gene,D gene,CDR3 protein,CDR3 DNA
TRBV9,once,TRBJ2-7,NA,CASSVGSSAYEQYF,TGTGCCAGCAGCGTAGGGAGCTCGGCGTACGAGCAGTACTTC
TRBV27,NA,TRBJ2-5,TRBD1,CASSLNSRQGALETQYF,TGTGCCAGCAGTTTGAACTCCCGACAGGGGGCTTTGGAGACCCAGTACTTC
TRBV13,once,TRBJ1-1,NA,CASSKLQGAFF,TGTGCCAGCTCGAAACTCCAGGGAGCTTTCTTT
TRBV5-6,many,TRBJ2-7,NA,CASSLDSGYEQYF,TGTGCCAGCAGCTTGGACAGTGGATACGAGCAGTACTTC
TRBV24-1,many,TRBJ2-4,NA,CATSDSDWENIQYF,TGTGCCACCAGTGACTCCGACTGGGAAAACATTCAGTACTTC
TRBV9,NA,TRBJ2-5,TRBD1,CASSVDRGKGETQYF,TGTGCCAGCAGCGTCGACAGGGGCAAGGGTGAGACCCAGTACTTC
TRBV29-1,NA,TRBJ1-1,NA,CSVELGLNAEAFF,TGCAGCGTTGAACTGGGGCTTAACGCTGAAGCTTTCTTT
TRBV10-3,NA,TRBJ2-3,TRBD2,CAIGGGLAGDTQYF,TGTGCCATCGGCGGGGGACTAGCCGGGGATACGCAGTATTTT
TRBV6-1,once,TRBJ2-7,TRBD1,CASSEMGQGSYEQYF,TGTGCCAGCAGTGAAATGGGACAGGGTTCCTACGAGCAGTACTTC
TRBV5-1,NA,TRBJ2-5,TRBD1,CASSWKATGGPDSGETQYF,TGCGCCAGCAGCTGGAAGGCTACAGGGGGCCCCGATTCGGGGGAGACCCAGTACTTC
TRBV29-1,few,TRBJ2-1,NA,CSVFGGNEQFF,TGCAGCGTATTTGGGGGTAACGAGCAGTTCTTC
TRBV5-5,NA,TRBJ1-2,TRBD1,CASSLERDRRRPPYGYTF,TGTGCCAGCAGCTTGGAGAGGGACAGACGCCGCCCTCCTTATGGCTACACCTTC
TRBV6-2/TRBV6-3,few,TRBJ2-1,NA,CASEEVTYNEQFF,TGTGCCAGCGAGGAGGTAACGTACAATGAGCAGTTCTTC
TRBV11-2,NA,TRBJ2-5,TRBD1,CASSPGQGGPETQYF,TGTGCCAGCAGCCCCGGACAGGGGGGTCCGGAGACCCAGTACTTC
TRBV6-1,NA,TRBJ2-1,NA,CASSEFGTGLYNEQFF,TGTGCCAGCAGTGAATTCGGGACCGGCCTGTACAATGAGCAGTTCTTC
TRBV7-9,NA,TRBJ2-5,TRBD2,CASILSAGWAETQYF,TGTGCCAGCATCTTGTCAGCGGGATGGGCAGAGACCCAGTACTTC
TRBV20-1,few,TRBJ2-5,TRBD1,CSAPDRGQTQYF,TGCAGTGCTCCCGACAGGGGCCAGACCCAGTACTTC
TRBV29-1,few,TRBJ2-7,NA,CSVTGLSYEQYF,TGCAGCGTTACGGGACTCTCCTACGAGCAGTACTTC
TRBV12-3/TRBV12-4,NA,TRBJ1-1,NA,CASKSRAPRDTEAFF,TGTGCCAGCAAAAGCCGGGCCCCAAGGGACACTGAAGCTTTCTTT
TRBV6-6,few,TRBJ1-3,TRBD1,CASSPGTGASGNTIYF,TGTGCCAGCAGTCCCGGGACAGGCGCCTCTGGAAACACCATATATTTT
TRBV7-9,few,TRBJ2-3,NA,CAELGKSTDTQYF,TGTGCCGAATTGGGGAAGAGCACAGATACGCAGTATTTT
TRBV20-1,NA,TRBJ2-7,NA,CSARVGASHEQYF,TGCAGTGCTAGAGTGGGAGCAAGCCACGAGCAGTACTTC
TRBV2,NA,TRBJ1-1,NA,CASSAELYGEAFF,TGTGCCAGCAGTGCGGAGTTGTACGGTGAAGCTTTCTTT
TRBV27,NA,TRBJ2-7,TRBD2,CASSLSSGYYEQYF,TGTGCCAGCAGTCTGTCTAGCGGATACTACGAGCAGTACTTC
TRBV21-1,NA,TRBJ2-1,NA,CASIPRKTGQFF,TGTGCCAGCATCCCCAGAAAGACAGGGCAGTTCTTC
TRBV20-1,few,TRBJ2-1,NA,CSARDPRAPYNEQFF,TGCAGTGCTAGAGATCCCCGGGCCCCCTACAATGAGCAGTTCTTC
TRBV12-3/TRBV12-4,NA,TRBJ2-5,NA,CASSLGQVGETQYF,TGTGCCAGCAGTTTAGGACAGGTTGGAGAGACCCAGTACTTC
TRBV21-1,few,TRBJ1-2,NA,CAGSPRGRGYTF,TGTGCCGGCAGCCCCCGCGGTCGTGGCTACACCTTC
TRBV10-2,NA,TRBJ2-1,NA,CASSADQVEAQFF,TGCGCCAGCAGTGCCGACCAGGTCGAGGCGCAGTTCTTC
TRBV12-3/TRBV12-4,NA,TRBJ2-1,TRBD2,CASIPPRLAGGPSRYNEQFF,TGTGCCAGCATCCCTCCTCGACTAGCGGGAGGGCCCTCACGGTACAATGAGCAGTTCTTC
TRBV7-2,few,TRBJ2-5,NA,CASSLATLETQYF,TGTGCCAGCAGCTTAGCGACGCTAGAGACCCAGTACTTC
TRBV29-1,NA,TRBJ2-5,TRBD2,CSVSGLAEETQYF,TGCAGCGTCTCGGGACTAGCTGAAGAGACCCAGTACTTC
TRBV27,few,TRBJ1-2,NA,CASSLSPGGGYYGYTF,TGTGCCAGCAGTTTATCCCCGGGGGGGGGCTACTATGGCTACACCTTC
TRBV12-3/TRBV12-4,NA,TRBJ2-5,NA,CASSLAGWETQYF,TGTGCCAGCAGTTTAGCAGGGTGGGAGACCCAGTACTTC
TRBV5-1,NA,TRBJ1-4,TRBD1,CASSSLSGTGGEKLFF,TGCGCCAGCAGCTCCTTATCCGGGACAGGGGGTGAAAAACTGTTTTTT
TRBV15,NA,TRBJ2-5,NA,CATSRVQTGKETQYF,TGTGCCACCAGCAGAGTCCAGACGGGAAAAGAGACCCAGTACTTC
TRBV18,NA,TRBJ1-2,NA,CASSPLTANYGYTF,TGTGCCAGCTCACCGTTGACCGCAAACTATGGCTACACCTTC
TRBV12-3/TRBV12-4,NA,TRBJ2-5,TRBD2,CASSSGEGQVWTQYF,TGTGCCAGCAGCAGCGGGGAGGGCCAAGTGTGGACCCAGTACTTC
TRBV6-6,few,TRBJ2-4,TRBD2,CASSYVGTSGKNIQYF,TGTGCCAGCAGTTACGTGGGGACTAGCGGAAAAAACATTCAGTACTTC
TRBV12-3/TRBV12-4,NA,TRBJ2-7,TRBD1,CASRTGAKGSEQYF,TGTGCCAGCAGAACAGGGGCAAAAGGCAGCGAGCAGTACTTC
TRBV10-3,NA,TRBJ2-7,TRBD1,CAIRTEDRGGEQYF,TGTGCCATCAGGACCGAGGACAGGGGTGGCGAGCAGTACTTC
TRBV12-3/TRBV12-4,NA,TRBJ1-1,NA,CASSLDWGVNTEAFF,TGTGCCAGCAGTTTAGATTGGGGGGTTAACACTGAAGCTTTCTTT
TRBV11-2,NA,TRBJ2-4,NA,CASSGLGGAKNIQYF,TGTGCCAGCAGCGGGCTGGGGGGAGCCAAAAACATTCAGTACTTC
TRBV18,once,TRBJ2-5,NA,CASSPPEGRKTQYF,TGTGCCAGCTCACCTCCGGAGGGGCGGAAGACCCAGTACTTC
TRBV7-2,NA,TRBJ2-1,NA,CASSPGVGDEQFF,TGTGCCAGCAGCCCGGGGGTGGGGGATGAGCAGTTCTTC
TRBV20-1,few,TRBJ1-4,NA,CSARAPGQINEKLFF,TGCAGTGCTAGGGCTCCGGGACAAATTAATGAAAAACTGTTTTTT
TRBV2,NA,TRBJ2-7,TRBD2,CASRDLAGGPDEQYF,TGTGCCAGCAGGGATCTAGCGGGAGGGCCCGACGAGCAGTACTTC
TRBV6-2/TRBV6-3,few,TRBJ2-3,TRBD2,CASSYRFQLAGPTDTQYF,TGTGCCAGCAGTTACCGCTTCCAACTAGCGGGACCCACAGATACGCAGTATTTT
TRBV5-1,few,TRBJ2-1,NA,CASSLLASKVSFNEQFF,TGCGCCAGCAGCTTGTTGGCCTCCAAAGTTTCATTCAATGAGCAGTTCTTC
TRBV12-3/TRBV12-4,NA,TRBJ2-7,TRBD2,CASSNPGLAFHEQYF,TGTGCCAGCAGTAATCCGGGACTAGCATTCCACGAGCAGTACTTC
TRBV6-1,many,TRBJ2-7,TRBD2,CASSPIAGADYEQYF,TGTGCCAGCAGCCCTATAGCGGGAGCGGACTACGAGCAGTACTTC
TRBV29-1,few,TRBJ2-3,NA,CSVPQLGGSDTQYF,TGCAGCGTTCCCCAACTAGGCGGCTCGGATACGCAGTATTTT
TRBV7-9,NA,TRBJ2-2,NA,CASSLSRAGELFF,TGTGCCAGCAGCTTAAGTCGCGCCGGGGAGCTGTTTTTT
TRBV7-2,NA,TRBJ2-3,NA,CASSRWGTQYF,TGTGCCAGCAGCCGCTGGGGGACGCAGTATTTT
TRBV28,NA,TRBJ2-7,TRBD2,CASSFQEGMGGVGYEQYF,TGTGCCAGCAGTTTCCAGGAGGGGATGGGAGGGGTTGGGTACGAGCAGTACTTC